This T cell receptor (beta chain) was documented in a study of graft-versus-host responses after intestinal transplantation. At the level of the study: Recipients got multivisceral, liver-intestinal, or isolated intestinal transplants. Each recipient received anti-thymocyte globulin induction, then tacrolimus and steroids for about 3 years.

Here immunoSEQ multiplex PCR was the method, and the copy in TCRdb shows in-frame clones only, minus some. In the table there are around 71,000 clones, roughly 92% of which are singletons. Remarks on this clone: The antigen is undetermined.

V gave up 5 bases and J gave up 4 bases; unmatched junction bases: 4. The CDR3 has 15 residues. Germline loops: CDR1 MRHNA, CDR2 SNTAGT. Points from the study as a whole: An association linked early post-transplant HvG declines with peak circulating GvH clone levels. Patients with graft-donor T cell macrochimerism had high graft-versus-host to host-versus-graft clonal ratios in allografts.

The input for sequencing was bone marrow, taken approximately 700 days after intestinal transplantation. This chain uses TRBV6-4 with TRBJ2-1; 11 bases are shared with TRBD2. This TCR was recovered from a human patient who received an intestinal transplant, so some T cells may come from the graft donor. The CDR3 coding sequence is TGTGCCAGCAGTCCACTAGCGGGGGATTACAATGAGCAGTTCTTC. Its translation is CASSPLAGDYNEQFF.